The 27 T cell receptor beta chains listed next were all sequenced from one sample in a study of metastatic and nonmetastatic thyroid tumors. TCRdb re-clonotyped the PCR reads via MiXCR. This table has tens of thousands of clones, under 20% appearing once. No patient received treatment before thyroid surgery. Sequenced sample: blood. The origin of the receptors is a female donor with papillary thyroid cancer or a benign thyroid nodule (not recorded which). Some clones in this sample may be carry-over from other donors' samples.

This chain connects TRBV6-1 to TRBJ2-3, with 13 bases fitting TRBD2. The CDR3 spans 16 residues. Losses at the gene ends were 7 bases for V and 11 bases for J; bases not matched to a gene: 15. CDR1 and CDR2 from the germline V gene are MNHNS and SASEGT. The CDR3 here is CASIPGTSGVGLVQYF. The CDR3 DNA sequence: TGTGCCAGCATCCCCGGGACTAGCGGGGTGGGGCTGGTGCAGTATTTT.

The chain is built from TRBV18 and TRBJ2-7; D may be TRBD2 (5 bases). This CDR3 is built from 12 residues. Trimming cost V 2 bases and J 3 bases, with 5 bases left between them. From germline, CDR1 is KGHSH and CDR2 LQKENI. Written as DNA, the CDR3 is TGTGCCAGCTCACCAGGGAGCTACGAGCAGTACTTC. Its protein product is CASSPGSYEQYF.

This clone was seen many times. The chain combines TRBV5-1 with TRBJ1-1; D may be TRBD1 (6 bases). Germline V gene lookup returns CDR1 SGHRS and CDR2 YFSETQ. V was cut by 4 bases and J by 4 bases, with 11 bases left in between. This CDR3 comprises 13 residues. The CDR3 DNA reads as TGCGCCAGCAGCCAACAGGGTGCCACTGAAGCTTTCTTT. Encoded protein: CASSQQGATEAFF.

This clone came up many times. The chain is built from TRBV19 and TRBJ2-1; the D is unclear. V lost 6 bases to trimming and J lost 3 bases, with 6 bases between them. The germline CDR1 and CDR2 sequences are LNHDA and SQIVND (reference sequence). The CDR3 contains 12 residues. The CDR3 DNA is TGTGCCAGTAGCCGAAACTACAATGAGCAGTTCTTC. Amino acid sequence: CASSRNYNEQFF.

This clone was seen ten or more times. The rearrangement links TRBV10-3 to TRBJ1-4, with a possible D match to TRBD1 (5 bases). The CDR3 covers 15 residues. The V gene lost 0 bases and the J gene lost 6 bases, with 11 bases spanning the gap. CDR1 is ENHRY and CDR2 is SYGVKD in the germline V gene. CDR3 protein: CAISESSRADEKLFF. The CDR3 DNA follows: TGTGCCATCAGTGAGTCGAGCAGGGCGGATGAAAAACTGTTTTTT.

At least ten counts were recorded for this clone. V and J are TRBV16 and TRBJ1-2; D is possibly TRBD1 (5 bases). The length of the CDR3 is 16 residues. V was clipped by 2 bases and J by 2 bases, with 15 bases between them. Germline assignment: CDR1 KGHSY and CDR2 FQNENV. The CDR3, as DNA: TGTGCCAGCAGCCAACAGACGCGGGCAGGGAACTATGGCTACACCTTC. It specifies CASSQQTRAGNYGYTF.

Ten or more counts support this clone. The chain combines TRBV28 with TRBJ1-5, with TRBD1 matching over 7 bases. Germline assignment: CDR1 MDHEN and CDR2 SYDVKM. The CDR3 extends over 14 amino acids. The V segment lost 6 bases and the J segment 4 bases; nucleotides outside the gene matches: 6. The CDR3 loop reads CASRLGTANQPQHF. CDR3 DNA sequence: TGTGCCAGCAGACTGGGGACAGCTAATCAGCCCCAGCATTTT.

Turning to this clone: A much larger clone differs by one base, so this may be a read error. This CDR3 fails to terminate in the conserved phenylalanine or tryptophan, so it likely reflects a read error. V is TRBV5-1 and J is TRBJ2-5; TRBD1 matches at 10 bases. The CDR3 has 15 amino acids. Germline CDR1 reads SGHRS; CDR2 reads YFSETQ. J gave up 2 bases and V 1 base, and 2 bases lay outside the gene matches. The CDR3 is CASSLRTGGQETQYS. CDR3 sequence (DNA): TGCGCCAGCAGCTTGAGGACAGGGGGGCAAGAGACCCAGTACTCC.

This clone was seen a handful of times. V usage is TRBV28 and J usage is TRBJ1-1, with D perhaps TRBD1 (5 bases). Between the trimmed V and J ends, which lost 6 bases and 0 bases, there was a span of 20 bases. Germline assignment: CDR1 MDHEN and CDR2 SYDVKM. The CDR3 length is 17 residues. The CDR3 nucleotides are TGTGCCAGCAGCCGTTGGGAGGGAGGGGAGGTGAACACTGAAGCTTTCTTT. Translated, it gives CASSRWEGGEVNTEAFF.

Within the sample, this clone is medium-sized. The chain joins TRBV12-3 or TRBV12-4 to TRBJ2-2, with D unclear. This CDR3 comprises 13 residues. Trimming left V 3 bases short and J 1 base short, with 3 bases between. The DNA of the CDR3 is TGTGCCAGCAGTTTTGGGAACACCGGGGAGCTGTTTTTT. Translated, it gives CASSFGNTGELFF.

This clone was detected only a few times. One end of the junction is discordant with germline, which a read error may explain. This rearrangement joins TRBV30 to TRBJ2-2, with D maybe TRBD2 (5 bases). Germline CDR1 and CDR2: GTSNPN and SVGIG (reference sequence). The CDR3 is 14 residues long. For the CDR3, the DNA is TGTGCCTTGAACAGTGGAAGGAACACCGGGGAGCCGTTTTTT. Its protein is CALNSGRNTGEPFF.

This clone was counted at least ten times. The chain has TRBV7-9 and TRBJ1-4, with D unclear. This CDR3 is 15 amino acids long. Germline V gene lookup returns CDR1 SEHNR and CDR2 FQNEAQ (reference sequence). With 2 bases removed from V and 0 bases from J, the gap between germline ends came to 7 bases. In nucleotides, the CDR3 is TGTGCCAGCAGCTTATTGCAGGCAACTAATGAAAAACTGTTTTTT. This codes for CASSLLQATNEKLFF.

This clone was recorded at least ten times. The sample holds other DNA sequences that translate to the same CDR3. The chain carries TRBV4-1 and TRBJ2-1; 10 nucleotides align to TRBD2. CDR1 is MGHRA, CDR2 YSYEKL, per germline. The CDR3 totals 17 residues. Unmatched junction bases numbered 10, after V lost 0 bases and J lost 8 bases. Here the CDR3 reads CASSQDQAGGPRDEQFF. DNA of the CDR3: TGCGCCAGCAGCCAAGATCAAGCGGGGGGGCCCAGGGATGAGCAGTTCTTC.

This clone appeared a few times. A much larger clone lies one base from this, so it may be a read error. V is TRBV19 and J is TRBJ1-4; TRBD1 matches 11 bases. Germline values: CDR1 LNHDA, CDR2 SQIVND (reference sequence). The CDR3 is 12 amino acids. The DNA for the CDR3 is TGTAGTGGGGGACAGGGGGGAGAAAAACTGTTTTTT. Its protein product is CSGGQGGEKLFF.

This clone was seen at least ten times. The rearrangement joins TRBV27 to TRBJ2-7; TRBD1 aligns across 7 bases. The CDR3 is 15 residues long. Germline CDR1 is MNHEY and CDR2 is SMNVEV (reference sequence). Trimming at V came to 9 bases and at J to 1 base, leaving 12 bases not matched to a gene. The DNA for the CDR3 is TGTGCCAGTTCCCCCCTGACAGGGAATTCCTACGAGCAGTACTTC. Translating gives CASSPLTGNSYEQYF.

Many counts were recorded for this clone. J is TRBJ2-5 and V is TRBV20-1; tentatively, D is TRBD1 or TRBD2 (5 bases each). CDR1 and CDR2 (germline): DFQATT, SNEGSKA (reference sequence). The CDR3 is made up of 13 amino acids. Trimming left V 6 bases short and J 5 bases short, with 16 bases between. CDR3 nucleotide sequence: TGCAGTGCCCCCACTACCGGGACCGAGACCCAGTACTTC. This encodes CSAPTTGTETQYF.

This clone was seen repeatedly, ten times or more. In the same sample, other DNA sequences code for this CDR3. V and J are TRBV18 and TRBJ1-1; a weak D match, TRBD1 (5 bases). The CDR3 consists of 14 residues. Germline CDR1 and CDR2: KGHSH and LQKENI. Trimming pared 2 bases from V and 1 base from J, leaving 8 bases between. CDR3 DNA: TGTGCCAGCTCACCAGTCGGACAGAACACTGAAGCTTTCTTT. Translation gives CASSPVGQNTEAFF. The complete variable domain, with remaining parts taken from reference TRBV18 and TRBJ1-1, reads NAGVMQNPRHLVRRRGQEARLRCSPMKGHSHVYWYRQLPEEGLKFMVYLQKENIIDESGMPKERFSAEFPKEGPSILRIQQVVRGDSAAYFCASSPVGQNTEAFFGQGTRLTVV.

This clone was detected ten times or more. The rearrangement uses TRBV15 and TRBJ2-1; 8 bases match TRBD2. With V trimmed by 0 bases and J by 5 bases, 9 bases remained unmatched. This CDR3 has 17 residues. Germline CDR1 reads LNHNV; CDR2 reads YYDKDF (reference sequence). The CDR3 is CATSRDLTSVKDNEQFF. CDR3 nucleotides: TGTGCCACCAGCAGAGATCTGACTAGCGTGAAGGACAATGAGCAGTTCTTC.

This clone came up a few times. At one end, the junction sequence differs from germline, possibly due to a read error. The rearrangement uses TRBV6-1 and TRBJ2-3; tentatively, D is TRBD1 (6 bases). The CDR3 totals 13 residues. Germline-derived CDR1 and CDR2 are MNHNS and SASEGT. In DNA form, the CDR3 reads TGTACCAGCAACCTGGACAGAACATATACGCAGTATTTT. As protein: CTSNLDRTYTQYF.

This clone was counted ten times or more. The rearrangement links TRBV27 to TRBJ1-6, with D possibly matching TRBD1 (5 bases). The V end lost 3 bases, the J end lost 9 bases, and 9 bases lay between the germline ends. Germline CDR1 is MNHEY and CDR2 is SMNVEV (reference sequence). The CDR3 runs 13 residues. The CDR3 protein is CASSLGLISPLHF. CDR3 bases: TGTGCCAGCAGTTTGGGACTGATTTCACCCCTCCACTTT.

There are many counts of this clone. A much larger clone differs by one base, so this may be a read error. The rearrangement uses TRBV27 and TRBJ1-1; D remains ambiguous. This CDR3 region has 14 residues. Between the trimmed V and J ends, which lost 2 bases and 3 bases, there was a span of 10 bases. Germline lookup yields CDR1 MNHEY and CDR2 SMNVEV (reference sequence). In nucleotides, the CDR3 is TGTGCCAGCAGTTTAATTGGCGGGGACACTGAAGCTTTCTTT. It codes for CASSLIGGDTEAFF.

CDR3 sequence (DNA): TGTGCCAGCTTTTCATATGAAGGCAGGGGGCAAGGTGGCTACACCTTC. Translated: CASFSYEGRGQGGYTF. The rearrangement joins TRBV5-5 to TRBJ1-2; the match to TRBD1 covers 8 bases. The CDR3 runs 16 residues. From germline, CDR1 is SGHKS and CDR2 YYEKEE (reference sequence). Trimming removed 7 bases from V and 7 bases from J; junction bases left unmatched: 18.

In this sample, this clone turned up many times. The chain has TRBV28 and TRBJ1-1; D call uncertain. Trimming shortened V by 3 bases and J by 4 bases, and 9 bases separated the two germline ends. Germline assignment: CDR1 MDHEN and CDR2 SYDVKM. CDR3 length: 13 residues. As DNA, the CDR3 is TGTGCCAGCAGTTTTTGGGCGGGCACTGAAGCTTTCTTT. The encoded protein is CASSFWAGTEAFF.

Many counts were recorded for this clone. The chain carries TRBV7-8 and TRBJ1-2; D might be TRBD1 (5 bases). Between the trimmed V and J ends, which lost 2 bases and 7 bases, there was a span of 14 bases. The length of the CDR3 is 14 residues. Germline V gene lookup returns CDR1 SGHVS and CDR2 FQNEAQ. DNA of the CDR3: TGTGCCAGCAGCTTACGCTCGGGGGGAGGTGGCTACACCTTC. Translating it yields CASSLRSGGGGYTF. Looking up the rest from reference TRBV7-8 and TRBJ1-2 gives the full variable domain: GAGVSQSPRYKVAKRGQDVALRCDPISGHVSLFWYQQALGQGPEFLTYFQNEAQLDKSGLPSDRFFAERPEGSVSTLKIQRTQQEDSAVYLCASSLRSGGGGYTFGSGTRLTVV.

The sample holds many counts of this clone. The chain employs TRBV15 and TRBJ2-7; 12 bases match TRBD2. The CDR3 length is 14 residues. The germline V gene has CDR1 LNHNV and CDR2 YYDKDF (reference sequence). CDR3 amino acids: CATGTSGLPYEQYF. CDR3 DNA: TGTGCTACCGGGACTAGCGGGCTACCCTACGAGCAGTACTTC.

Points on this clone: Mismatch with germline at one junction end may stem from a read error. This same CDR3 is encoded by further DNA sequences in the sample. The chain joins TRBV6-1 to TRBJ2-1; TRBD1 matches at 8 bases. CDR3 length: 14 amino acids. Germline V gene lookup returns CDR1 MNHNS and CDR2 SASEGT. The CDR3 DNA follows: TGCGCCAGCAGACCTGGGACAGGAGAGGATGAGCAGTTCTTC. Protein: CASRPGTGEDEQFF.

The sample holds many counts of this clone. The V call is TRBV5-1, the J call TRBJ2-4, with D perhaps TRBD2 (6 bases). Germline CDR1 is SGHRS and CDR2 is YFSETQ. V shed 2 bases and J shed 3 bases, with 18 bases lying between them. The CDR3 extends over 17 amino acids. CDR3 sequence (DNA): TGCGCCAGCAGCTTTACTGCCGCCGGGAGTAACAAAAACATTCAGTACTTC. Translated, it gives CASSFTAAGSNKNIQYF.